This passage covers 10 T cell receptor beta chains from one sample sequenced in a study of regulatory T cells in long-lasting Graves disease. Library construction for TCR beta used iRepertoire HTBI primers and Arm-PCR of CDR3 regions. Each CDR3 protein is one row after TCRdb ran MiXCR on the multiplex PCR reads. The sample carries about 400,000 distinct CDR3 sequences, approximately 16% recorded once. Time point meaning: newly diagnosed GD, antithyroid drugs for less than 3 months. From RNA extracted from PBMCs, the TCR library was made. Separately, the same data were catalogued under a study of T cells in Graves' hyperthyroidism and ophthalmopathy.

This specimen consisted of peripheral blood mononuclear cells (PBMCs), obtained at new diagnosis, from a patient treated with antithyroid drugs. The receptor source for this set is a woman between 35 and 50 years old with Graves disease.

Many counts were recorded for this clonotype. J is TRBJ2-2 and V is TRBV5-1; D might be TRBD1 (5 bases). Germline V CDR1 and CDR2: SGHRS, YFSETQ. Trimming left V 1 base short and J 6 bases short, with 13 bases between. This CDR3 spans 15 amino acids. The CDR3 spells CASSLFQGASGELFF. For the CDR3, the DNA is TGCGCCAGCAGCTTGTTTCAGGGCGCCTCCGGGGAGCTGTTTTTT.

This clonotype was counted at least ten times. This rearrangement joins TRBV11-2 to TRBJ2-6; 7 bases align to TRBD1. Germline V gene data show CDR1 as SGHAT and CDR2 as FQNNGV. The J segment lost 1 base and the V segment lost 5 bases, leaving 5 bases of the junction unmatched. The length of the CDR3 is 16 residues. Here the CDR3 DNA reads TGTGCCAGCAGCCACGAGGGGGCTTCTGGGGCCAACGTCCTGACTTTC. Translated: CASSHEGASGANVLTF.

The rearrangement links TRBV28 to TRBJ2-1; no clear D. V dropped 7 bases and J dropped 7 bases, with 17 bases sitting between them. Looked up from germline, CDR1 is MDHEN and CDR2 is SYDVKM. This CDR3 spans 14 amino acids. CDR3: CASMKLGFDNEQFF. The CDR3 nucleotides are TGTGCCAGCATGAAGCTGGGGTTTGATAATGAGCAGTTCTTC.

With regard to this clonotype: Since a much larger clone is just one base distant, this may be a read error. This chain links TRBV29-1 with TRBJ2-1, with 7 bases identical to TRBD2. Unmatched junction bases numbered 10, after V lost 3 bases and J lost 5 bases. Germline-derived CDR1 and CDR2 are SQVTM and ANQGSEA. This CDR3 contains 15 residues. The CDR3: CSVDVSGRSHNEQFF. The CDR3 DNA reads as TGCAGCGTTGATGTCTCCGGGAGGTCCCACAATGAGCAGTTCTTC.

This clonotype was seen repeatedly, ten times or more. This rearrangement joins TRBV11-3 to TRBJ2-5, with D possibly being TRBD1 or TRBD2 (7 bases each). The V and J ends lost 7 bases and 5 bases respectively, with 23 bases between them. Germline CDR1 and CDR2: SGHNT and YENEEA. CDR3 length: 16 residues. DNA of the CDR3: TGTGCCAGCAACGCGCCAGGGAGGGGGCCGGGGGAGACCCAGTACTTC. Its protein product is CASNAPGRGPGETQYF.

The chain is built from TRBV30 and TRBJ2-1; D ambiguous. The germline CDR1 and CDR2 sequences are GTSNPN and SVGIG (reference sequence). The CDR3 extends over 11 amino acids. V gave up 5 bases and J gave up 7 bases, with 9 bases separating them. The CDR3 coding sequence is TGTGCCTGGCTCCTGGCGAATGAGCAGTTCTTC. Amino acid sequence: CAWLLANEQFF.

The sample holds one count of this clonotype. The chain links TRBV19 to TRBJ2-3; D not resolved. The CDR3 has 13 amino acids. V was pared by 3 bases and J by 1 base, with 5 bases between. From germline, CDR1 is LNHDA and CDR2 SQIVND (reference sequence). In DNA form, the CDR3 reads TGTGCCAGTAGTATCCACCGCACAGATACGCAGTATTTT. Protein product: CASSIHRTDTQYF.

The rearrangement joins TRBV6-9 to TRBJ2-1; 10 bases fit TRBD2. V shed 3 bases, J shed 8 bases, and the junction held 10 bases outside the gene matches. This CDR3 comprises 16 residues. CDR1 is MNHGY, CDR2 SVAAGI, per germline. The DNA for the CDR3 is TGTGCCAGCAGTTACTCTGTAGCGGGAGGAAGCGATGAGCAGTTCTTC. Its translation: CASSYSVAGGSDEQFF.

In this sample, this clonotype turned up many times. This chain links TRBV30 with TRBJ2-6; D might be TRBD1 or TRBD2, each matching 5 bases. The CDR3 has 15 amino acids. The V and J ends lost 0 bases and 8 bases respectively, with 14 bases between them. In germline, CDR1 is GTSNPN, CDR2 SVGIG (reference sequence). The CDR3 DNA is TGTGCCTGGAGTGTACTAATGGGACCTTCCAACGTCCTGACTTTC. It translates to CAWSVLMGPSNVLTF.

This clonotype has only a few counts. The chain carries TRBV19 and TRBJ2-1, with a weak D call TRBD2 (6 bases). V shed 3 bases and J shed 1 base, with 13 bases lying between them. Germline V gene lookup returns CDR1 LNHDA and CDR2 SQIVND (reference sequence). The CDR3 is 16 residues long. The CDR3 nucleotides are TGTGCCAGTAGTATCCCCGGGGGAGTATCCTACAATGAGCAGTTCTTC. This codes for CASSIPGGVSYNEQFF.